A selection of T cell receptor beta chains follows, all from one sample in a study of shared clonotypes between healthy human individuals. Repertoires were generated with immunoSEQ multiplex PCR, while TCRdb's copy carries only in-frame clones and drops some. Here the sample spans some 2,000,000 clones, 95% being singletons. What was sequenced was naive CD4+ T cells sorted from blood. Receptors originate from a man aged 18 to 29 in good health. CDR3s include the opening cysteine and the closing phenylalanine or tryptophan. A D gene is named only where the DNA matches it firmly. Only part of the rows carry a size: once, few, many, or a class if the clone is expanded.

CASSLVVILAGVQETQYF,TGTGCCAGCAGCTTGGTGGTAATACTAGCGGGAGTACAAGAGACCCAGTACTTC,NA,TRBJ2-5,TRBV5-8,TRBD2
CASSEGAYQETQYF,TGTGCCAGCAGCGAGGGGGCCTACCAAGAGACCCAGTACTTC,NA,TRBJ2-5,TRBV5-4,TRBD1
CASSDRQVPYEKLFF,TGTGCCAGCAGTGACCGACAGGTCCCATATGAAAAACTGTTTTTT,NA,TRBJ1-4,TRBV25-1,NA
CASSEAYPGTTSNQPQHF,TGTGCCAGCAGTGAAGCCTACCCCGGGACAACCAGCAATCAGCCCCAGCATTTT,NA,TRBJ1-5,TRBV6-1,NA
CASSARTTGRETQYF,TGTGCCAGCAGCGCCCGGACTACAGGAAGGGAGACCCAGTACTTC,NA,TRBJ2-5,TRBV5-4,NA
CASSRNRNTEAFF,TGTGCCAGTAGTCGTAACAGGAACACTGAAGCTTTCTTT,NA,TRBJ1-1,TRBV19,NA
CASSLQGPFYEQYF,TGTGCCAGCAGTCTTCAGGGGCCCTTCTACGAGCAGTACTTC,NA,TRBJ2-7,TRBV6-1,NA
CASSLKGTGELSSGNTIYF,TGCGCCAGCAGCTTGAAAGGGACAGGTGAACTTAGCTCTGGAAACACCATATATTTT,NA,TRBJ1-3,TRBV5-1,TRBD1
CASSFGGIRTDTQYF,TGTGCCAGCAGTTTCGGGGGAATTCGCACAGATACGCAGTATTTT,NA,TRBJ2-3,TRBV28,NA
CASSSNAPGQGRVWF,TGTGCCAGCAGTTCAAATGCCCCGGGACAGGGGCGAGTATGGTTC,NA,TRBJ2-7,TRBV28,TRBD1
CASSPPSGGAGNIQYF,TGTGCCAGCAGCCCCCCTAGCGGGGGGGCAGGAAACATTCAGTACTTC,NA,TRBJ2-4,TRBV5-4,TRBD2
CASSLVGQGYEQYF,TGCGCCAGCAGCTTGGTCGGGCAGGGGTATGAGCAGTACTTC,NA,TRBJ2-7,TRBV5-1,NA
CASSEGRGLPNEKLFF,TGTGCCAGCAGTGAAGGGAGGGGCTTGCCTAATGAAAAACTGTTTTTT,once,TRBJ1-4,TRBV25-1,NA
CASSQARGMGTDTQYF,TGTGCCAGCAGCCAAGCCCGGGGGATGGGCACAGATACGCAGTATTTT,NA,TRBJ2-3,TRBV7-3,NA
CASRGTSGGEYTQYF,TGTGCCAGCAGAGGGACTAGCGGGGGGGAATATACGCAGTATTTT,NA,TRBJ2-3,TRBV2,TRBD2
CASSYSWQGGYNEQFF,TGTGCCAGCAGTTACTCGTGGCAGGGCGGCTACAATGAGCAGTTCTTC,NA,TRBJ2-1,TRBV6-5,NA
CASGVEGGRTEAFF,TGTGCCAGCGGCGTAGAGGGGGGGAGGACTGAAGCTTTCTTT,NA,TRBJ1-1,TRBV7-2,NA